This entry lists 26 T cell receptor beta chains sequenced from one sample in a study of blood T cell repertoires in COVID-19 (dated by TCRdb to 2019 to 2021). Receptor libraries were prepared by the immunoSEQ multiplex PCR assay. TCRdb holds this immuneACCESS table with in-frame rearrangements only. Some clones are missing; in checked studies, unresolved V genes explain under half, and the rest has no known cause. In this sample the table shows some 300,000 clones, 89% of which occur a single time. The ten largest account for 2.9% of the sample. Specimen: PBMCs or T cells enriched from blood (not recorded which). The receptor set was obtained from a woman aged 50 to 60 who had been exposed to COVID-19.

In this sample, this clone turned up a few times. CDR3 sequence reads: CASSQVQVRAPSSYEQYF. The CDR3 DNA reads as TGTGCCAGCAGCCAAGTCCAGGTCAGAGCCCCGAGCTCCTACGAGCAGTACTTC. The chain uses TRBV4-2 and TRBJ2-7; D is unclear. In germline, CDR1 is LGHNA, CDR2 YNFKEQ. The V gene lost 1 base and the J gene lost 0 bases, with 19 bases spanning the gap. The CDR3 loop spans 18 amino acids.

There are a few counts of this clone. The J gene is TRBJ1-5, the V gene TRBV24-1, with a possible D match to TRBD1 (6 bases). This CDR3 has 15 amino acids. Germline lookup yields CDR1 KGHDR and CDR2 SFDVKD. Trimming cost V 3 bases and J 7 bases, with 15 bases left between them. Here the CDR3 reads CATSDRGGSGQPQHF. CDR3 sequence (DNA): TGTGCCACCAGTGATAGGGGGGGCTCCGGCCAGCCCCAGCATTTT.

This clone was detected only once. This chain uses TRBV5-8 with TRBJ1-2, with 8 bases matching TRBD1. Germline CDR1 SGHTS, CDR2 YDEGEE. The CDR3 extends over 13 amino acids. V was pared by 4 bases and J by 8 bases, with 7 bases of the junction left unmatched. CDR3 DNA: TGTGCCAGCAGCAGACAGGGGTTTCGGGGCTACACCTTC. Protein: CASSRQGFRGYTF.

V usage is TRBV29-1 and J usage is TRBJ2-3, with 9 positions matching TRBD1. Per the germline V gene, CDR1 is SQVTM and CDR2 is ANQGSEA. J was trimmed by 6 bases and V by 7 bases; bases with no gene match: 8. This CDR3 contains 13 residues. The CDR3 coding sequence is TGCAGCGCCCGGGACAGGGTGTTTGATACGCAGTATTTT. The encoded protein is CSARDRVFDTQYF.

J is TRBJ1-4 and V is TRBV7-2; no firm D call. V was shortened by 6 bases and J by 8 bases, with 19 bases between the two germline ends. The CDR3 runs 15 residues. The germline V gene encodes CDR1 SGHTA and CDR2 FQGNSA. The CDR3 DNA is TGTGCCAGCAGGAAGTCAGGCGCTCCGATGGAAAAACTGTTTTTT. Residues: CASRKSGAPMEKLFF.

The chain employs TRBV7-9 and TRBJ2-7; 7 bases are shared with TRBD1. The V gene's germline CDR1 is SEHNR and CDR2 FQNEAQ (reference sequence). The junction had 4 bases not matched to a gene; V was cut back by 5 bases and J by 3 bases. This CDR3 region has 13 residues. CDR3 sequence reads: CASSGGQYYEQYF. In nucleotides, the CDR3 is TGTGCCAGCAGCGGGGGACAGTACTACGAGCAGTACTTC.

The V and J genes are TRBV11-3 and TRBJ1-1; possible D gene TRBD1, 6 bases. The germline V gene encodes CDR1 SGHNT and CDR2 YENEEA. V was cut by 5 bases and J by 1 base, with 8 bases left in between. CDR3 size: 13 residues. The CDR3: CASSQDRNTEAFF. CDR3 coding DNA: TGTGCCAGCAGCCAGGACAGGAACACTGAAGCTTTCTTT. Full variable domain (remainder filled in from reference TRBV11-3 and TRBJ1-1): EAGVVQSPRYKIIEKKQPVAFWCNPISGHNTLYWYLQNLGQGPELLIRYENEEAVDDSQLPKDRFSAERLKGVDSTLKIQPAELGDSAVYLCASSQDRNTEAFFGQGTRLTVV.

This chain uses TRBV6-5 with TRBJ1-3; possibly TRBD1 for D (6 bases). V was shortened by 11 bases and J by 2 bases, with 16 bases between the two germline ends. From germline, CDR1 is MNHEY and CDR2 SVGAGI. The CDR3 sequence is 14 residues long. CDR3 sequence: CACGRGRTGNTIYF. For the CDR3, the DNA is TGTGCCTGCGGGAGGGGGAGAACTGGAAACACCATATATTTT.

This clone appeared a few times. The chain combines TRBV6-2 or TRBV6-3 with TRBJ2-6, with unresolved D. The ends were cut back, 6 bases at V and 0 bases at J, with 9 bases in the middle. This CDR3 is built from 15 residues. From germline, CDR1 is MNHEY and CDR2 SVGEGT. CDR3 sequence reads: CASSEASSGANVLTF. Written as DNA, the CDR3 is TGTGCCAGCAGCGAAGCGTCCTCTGGGGCCAACGTCCTGACTTTC.

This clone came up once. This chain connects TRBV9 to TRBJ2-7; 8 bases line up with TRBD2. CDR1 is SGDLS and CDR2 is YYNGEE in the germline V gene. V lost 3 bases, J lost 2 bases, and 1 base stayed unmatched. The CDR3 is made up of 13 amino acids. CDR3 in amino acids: CASSAGGAYEQYF. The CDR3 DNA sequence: TGTGCCAGCAGCGCCGGGGGGGCCTACGAGCAGTACTTC.

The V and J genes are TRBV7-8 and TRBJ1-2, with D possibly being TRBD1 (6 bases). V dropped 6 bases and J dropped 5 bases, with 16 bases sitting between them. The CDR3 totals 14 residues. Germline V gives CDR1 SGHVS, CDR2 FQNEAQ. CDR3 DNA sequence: TGTGCCAGCAGACCAGCCAGGGGCAGATATGGCTACACCTTC. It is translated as CASRPARGRYGYTF.

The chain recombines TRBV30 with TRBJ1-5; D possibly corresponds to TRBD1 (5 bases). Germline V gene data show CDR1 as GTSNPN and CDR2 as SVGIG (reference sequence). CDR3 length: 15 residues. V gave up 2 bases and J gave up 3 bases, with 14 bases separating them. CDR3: CAWSSKGLNNQPQHF. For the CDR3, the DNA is TGTGCCTGGAGTTCAAAGGGGCTTAACAATCAGCCCCAGCATTTT.

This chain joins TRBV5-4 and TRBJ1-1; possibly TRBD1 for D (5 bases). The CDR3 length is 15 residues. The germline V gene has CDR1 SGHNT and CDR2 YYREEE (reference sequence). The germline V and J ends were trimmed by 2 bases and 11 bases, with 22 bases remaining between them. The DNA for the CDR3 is TGTGCCAGCAGCTTCGCTGGTGGGACTCAAGAGCGGGCTTTCTTT. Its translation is CASSFAGGTQERAFF.

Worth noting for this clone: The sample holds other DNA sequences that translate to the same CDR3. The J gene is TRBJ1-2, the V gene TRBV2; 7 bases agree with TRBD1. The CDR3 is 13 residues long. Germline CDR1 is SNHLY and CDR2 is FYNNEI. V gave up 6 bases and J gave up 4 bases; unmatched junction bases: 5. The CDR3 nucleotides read TGTGCCAGCAGCGCCGGGACAGCCTATGGCTACACCTTC. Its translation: CASSAGTAYGYTF.

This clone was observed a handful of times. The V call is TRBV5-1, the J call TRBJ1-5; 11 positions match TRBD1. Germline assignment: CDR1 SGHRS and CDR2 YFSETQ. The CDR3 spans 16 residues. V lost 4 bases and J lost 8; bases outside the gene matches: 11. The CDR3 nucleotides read TGCGCCAGCAGCGCCGGGACAGGGGGATTTTTGGAGCCCCAGCATTTT. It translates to CASSAGTGGFLEPQHF.

The CDR3 DNA is TGTGCCAGCAGCTCACACGAGACCCAGTACTTC. Protein product: CASSSHETQYF. The chain is built from TRBV5-4 and TRBJ2-5, with D unresolved. Germline assignment: CDR1 SGHNT and CDR2 YYREEE (reference sequence). This CDR3 region has 11 residues. V lost 3 bases and J lost 5, with 5 bases in between.

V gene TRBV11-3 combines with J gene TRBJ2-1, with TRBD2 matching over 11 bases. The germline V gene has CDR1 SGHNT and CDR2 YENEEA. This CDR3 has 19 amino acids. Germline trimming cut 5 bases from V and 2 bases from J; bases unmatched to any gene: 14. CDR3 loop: CASSQTGWVAGGAYNEQFF. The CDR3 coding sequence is TGTGCCAGCAGCCAAACAGGTTGGGTAGCGGGGGGGGCCTACAATGAGCAGTTCTTC.

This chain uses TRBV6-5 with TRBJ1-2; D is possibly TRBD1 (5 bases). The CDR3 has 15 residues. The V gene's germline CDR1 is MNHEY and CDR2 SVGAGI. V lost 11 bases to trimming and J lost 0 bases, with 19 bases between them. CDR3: CAGGAADSANYGYTF. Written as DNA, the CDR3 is TGTGCCGGCGGGGCCGCGGATTCAGCTAACTATGGCTACACCTTC.

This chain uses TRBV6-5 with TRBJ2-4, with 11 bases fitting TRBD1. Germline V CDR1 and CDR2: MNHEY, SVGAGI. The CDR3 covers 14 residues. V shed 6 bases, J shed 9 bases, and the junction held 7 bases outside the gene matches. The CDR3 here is CASRKGQGVPIQYF. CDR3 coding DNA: TGTGCCAGCAGGAAGGGACAGGGGGTTCCCATTCAGTACTTC.

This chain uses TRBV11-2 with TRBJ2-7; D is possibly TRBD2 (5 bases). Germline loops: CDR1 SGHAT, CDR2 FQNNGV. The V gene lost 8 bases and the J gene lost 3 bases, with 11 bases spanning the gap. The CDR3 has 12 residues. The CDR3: CASGSADYEQYF. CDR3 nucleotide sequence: TGTGCCAGCGGCTCAGCGGACTACGAGCAGTACTTC.

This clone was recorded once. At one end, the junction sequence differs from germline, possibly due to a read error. The CDR3 sequence: CASSWRQGPSDEQYF. The CDR3 DNA reads as TGTGCCAGCAGCTGGAGACAGGGCCCCTCCGACGAGCAGTACTTC. V and J are TRBV7-2 and TRBJ2-7; 7 bases line up with TRBD1. The CDR3 is 15 residues long. CDR1 is SGHTA and CDR2 is FQGNSA in the germline V gene.

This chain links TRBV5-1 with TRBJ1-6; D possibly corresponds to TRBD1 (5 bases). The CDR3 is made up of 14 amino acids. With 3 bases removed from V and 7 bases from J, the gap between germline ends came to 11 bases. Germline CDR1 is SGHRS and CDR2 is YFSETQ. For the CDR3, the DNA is TGCGCCAGCAGCTCCCGGGACTCCAATTCACCCCTCCACTTT. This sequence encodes CASSSRDSNSPLHF.

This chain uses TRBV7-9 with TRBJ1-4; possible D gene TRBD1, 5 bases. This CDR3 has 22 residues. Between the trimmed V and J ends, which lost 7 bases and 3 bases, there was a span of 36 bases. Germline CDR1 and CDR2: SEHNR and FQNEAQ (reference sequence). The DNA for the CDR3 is TGTGCCAGCACCCTGGGTTATCTCGGGGGAGGAATACGACAGAACCCTAATGAAAAACTGTTTTTT. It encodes CASTLGYLGGGIRQNPNEKLFF.

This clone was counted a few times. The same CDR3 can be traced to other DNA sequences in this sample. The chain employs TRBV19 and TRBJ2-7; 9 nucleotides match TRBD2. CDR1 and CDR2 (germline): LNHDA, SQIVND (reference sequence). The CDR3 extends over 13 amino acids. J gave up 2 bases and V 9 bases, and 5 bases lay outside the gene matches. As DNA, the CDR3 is TGTGCCAGCGGGGCGGGGGGGACCTACGAGCAGTACTTC. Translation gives CASGAGGTYEQYF.

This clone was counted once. CDR3 DNA sequence: TGCGCCAGCAGCGGGACAGGGTTATCTGGAAACACCATATATTTT. Protein: CASSGTGLSGNTIYF. The chain recombines TRBV5-1 with TRBJ1-3; 9 bases are shared with TRBD1. The V gene end was trimmed by 4 bases and the J gene end by 1 base; junction bases not matched to a gene: 3. There are 15 residues in the CDR3. Germline-derived CDR1 and CDR2 are SGHRS and YFSETQ.

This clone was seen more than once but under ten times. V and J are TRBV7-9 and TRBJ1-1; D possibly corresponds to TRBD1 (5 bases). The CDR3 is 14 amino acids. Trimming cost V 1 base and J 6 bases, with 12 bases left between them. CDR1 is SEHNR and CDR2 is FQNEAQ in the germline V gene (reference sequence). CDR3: CASSLEGRGPEAFF. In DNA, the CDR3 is TGTGCCAGCAGCTTAGAAGGGAGGGGTCCTGAAGCTTTCTTT. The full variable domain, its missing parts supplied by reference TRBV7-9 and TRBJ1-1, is DTGVSQNPRHKITKRGQNVTFRCDPISEHNRLYWYRQTLGQGPEFLTYFQNEAQLEKSRLLSDRFSAERPKGSFSTLEIQRTEQGDSAMYLCASSLEGRGPEAFFGQGTRLTVV.